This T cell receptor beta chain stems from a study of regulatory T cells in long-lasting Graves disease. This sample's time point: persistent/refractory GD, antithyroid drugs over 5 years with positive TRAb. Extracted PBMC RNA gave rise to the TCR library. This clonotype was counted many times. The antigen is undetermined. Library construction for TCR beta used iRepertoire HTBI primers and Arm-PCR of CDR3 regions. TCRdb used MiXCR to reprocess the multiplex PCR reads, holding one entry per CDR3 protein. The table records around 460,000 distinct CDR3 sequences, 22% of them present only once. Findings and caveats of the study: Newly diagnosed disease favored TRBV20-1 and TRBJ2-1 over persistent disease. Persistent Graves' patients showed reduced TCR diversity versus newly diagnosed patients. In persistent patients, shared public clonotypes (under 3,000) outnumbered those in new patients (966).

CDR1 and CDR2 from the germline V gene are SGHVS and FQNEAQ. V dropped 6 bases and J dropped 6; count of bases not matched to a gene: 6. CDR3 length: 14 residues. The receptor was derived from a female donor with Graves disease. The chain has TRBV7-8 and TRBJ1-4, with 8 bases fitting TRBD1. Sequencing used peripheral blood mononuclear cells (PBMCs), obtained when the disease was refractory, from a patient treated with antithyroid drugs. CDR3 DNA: TGTGCCAGCAGTCCGGGCAGGGGGCATGAAAAACTGTTTTTT. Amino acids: CASSPGRGHEKLFF.